Listed below are T cell receptor beta chains from one sample, sequenced in a study of blood T cell repertoires in COVID-19. Sequenced by immunoSEQ multiplex PCR; TCRdb stores in-frame clones only, minus some. Here the sample spans 91,000 or so clones, approximately 78% being singletons. The source material was peripheral blood. The receptors originated from a middle-aged man with active or convalescent COVID-19. CDR3s include the opening cysteine and the closing phenylalanine or tryptophan. The D gene is left open where the match is weak. For some rows the clone size is stated as once, few or many, or as a class when expanded; others skip it.

TRBJ2-4	NA	TRBV11-2	NA	CASSLDGQQVAKNIQYF	TGTGCCAGCAGCTTAGACGGACAACAGGTCGCCAAAAACATTCAGTACTTC
TRBJ2-1	NA	TRBV6-6	TRBD1	CASSPTGGSYNEQFF	TGTGCCAGCAGTCCGACAGGGGGCTCCTACAATGAGCAGTTCTTC
TRBJ2-1	NA	TRBV7-8	TRBD2	CASTPRGGFDNEQFF	TGTGCCAGCACCCCGCGGGGGGGCTTTGACAATGAGCAGTTCTTC
TRBJ2-1	once	TRBV25-1	TRBD2	CASSESVSGGPQFF	TGTGCCAGCAGTGAATCCGTGAGCGGGGGGCCCCAGTTCTTC
TRBJ1-1	NA	TRBV19	NA	CASSPLGQSMNTEAFF	TGTGCCAGTAGCCCCCTGGGGCAGAGCATGAACACTGAAGCTTTCTTT
TRBJ2-3	NA	TRBV9	NA	CASSGTLTGITDTQYF	TGTGCCAGCAGTGGGACGCTGACAGGTATAACAGATACGCAGTATTTT
TRBJ1-3	NA	TRBV5-1	NA	CASSLAQGRGNTIYF	TGCGCCAGCAGCTTGGCGCAGGGTAGAGGAAACACCATATATTTT
TRBJ2-7	NA	TRBV19	TRBD1	CASTDRGGYEQYF	TGTGCCAGTACCGACAGGGGAGGCTACGAGCAGTACTTC
TRBJ2-3	NA	TRBV18	TRBD2	CASSPGLADTTDTQYF	TGTGCCAGCTCACCGGGACTAGCAGATACCACAGATACGCAGTATTTT
TRBJ2-3	NA	TRBV28	TRBD1	CASRDRVTDTQYF	TGTGCCAGCAGGGACAGGGTCACAGATACGCAGTATTTT
TRBJ2-1	once	TRBV2	NA	CASGGTARNEQFF	TGTGCCAGCGGCGGGACCGCGAGGAATGAGCAGTTCTTC
TRBJ1-2	NA	TRBV18	NA	CASSPPTDYGYTF	TGTGCCAGCTCACCACCAACAGACTATGGCTACACCTTC
TRBJ2-5	NA	TRBV5-1	TRBD1	CASSFQGARETQYF	TGCGCCAGCAGCTTCCAGGGGGCGAGGGAGACCCAGTACTTC
TRBJ2-1	NA	TRBV3-1/TRBV3-2	TRBD2	CASSQDSGSVSYNEQFF	TGTGCCAGCAGCCAAGATAGCGGGTCAGTCTCCTACAATGAGCAGTTCTTC
TRBJ2-5	NA	TRBV30	TRBD2	CAWNTAGGETQYF	TGTGCCTGGAACACAGCGGGGGGCGAGACCCAGTACTTC
TRBJ2-3	NA	TRBV24-1	TRBD2	CATSDLTSGGGDTQYF	TGTGCCACCAGTGATTTGACTAGCGGGGGGGGAGATACGCAGTATTTT